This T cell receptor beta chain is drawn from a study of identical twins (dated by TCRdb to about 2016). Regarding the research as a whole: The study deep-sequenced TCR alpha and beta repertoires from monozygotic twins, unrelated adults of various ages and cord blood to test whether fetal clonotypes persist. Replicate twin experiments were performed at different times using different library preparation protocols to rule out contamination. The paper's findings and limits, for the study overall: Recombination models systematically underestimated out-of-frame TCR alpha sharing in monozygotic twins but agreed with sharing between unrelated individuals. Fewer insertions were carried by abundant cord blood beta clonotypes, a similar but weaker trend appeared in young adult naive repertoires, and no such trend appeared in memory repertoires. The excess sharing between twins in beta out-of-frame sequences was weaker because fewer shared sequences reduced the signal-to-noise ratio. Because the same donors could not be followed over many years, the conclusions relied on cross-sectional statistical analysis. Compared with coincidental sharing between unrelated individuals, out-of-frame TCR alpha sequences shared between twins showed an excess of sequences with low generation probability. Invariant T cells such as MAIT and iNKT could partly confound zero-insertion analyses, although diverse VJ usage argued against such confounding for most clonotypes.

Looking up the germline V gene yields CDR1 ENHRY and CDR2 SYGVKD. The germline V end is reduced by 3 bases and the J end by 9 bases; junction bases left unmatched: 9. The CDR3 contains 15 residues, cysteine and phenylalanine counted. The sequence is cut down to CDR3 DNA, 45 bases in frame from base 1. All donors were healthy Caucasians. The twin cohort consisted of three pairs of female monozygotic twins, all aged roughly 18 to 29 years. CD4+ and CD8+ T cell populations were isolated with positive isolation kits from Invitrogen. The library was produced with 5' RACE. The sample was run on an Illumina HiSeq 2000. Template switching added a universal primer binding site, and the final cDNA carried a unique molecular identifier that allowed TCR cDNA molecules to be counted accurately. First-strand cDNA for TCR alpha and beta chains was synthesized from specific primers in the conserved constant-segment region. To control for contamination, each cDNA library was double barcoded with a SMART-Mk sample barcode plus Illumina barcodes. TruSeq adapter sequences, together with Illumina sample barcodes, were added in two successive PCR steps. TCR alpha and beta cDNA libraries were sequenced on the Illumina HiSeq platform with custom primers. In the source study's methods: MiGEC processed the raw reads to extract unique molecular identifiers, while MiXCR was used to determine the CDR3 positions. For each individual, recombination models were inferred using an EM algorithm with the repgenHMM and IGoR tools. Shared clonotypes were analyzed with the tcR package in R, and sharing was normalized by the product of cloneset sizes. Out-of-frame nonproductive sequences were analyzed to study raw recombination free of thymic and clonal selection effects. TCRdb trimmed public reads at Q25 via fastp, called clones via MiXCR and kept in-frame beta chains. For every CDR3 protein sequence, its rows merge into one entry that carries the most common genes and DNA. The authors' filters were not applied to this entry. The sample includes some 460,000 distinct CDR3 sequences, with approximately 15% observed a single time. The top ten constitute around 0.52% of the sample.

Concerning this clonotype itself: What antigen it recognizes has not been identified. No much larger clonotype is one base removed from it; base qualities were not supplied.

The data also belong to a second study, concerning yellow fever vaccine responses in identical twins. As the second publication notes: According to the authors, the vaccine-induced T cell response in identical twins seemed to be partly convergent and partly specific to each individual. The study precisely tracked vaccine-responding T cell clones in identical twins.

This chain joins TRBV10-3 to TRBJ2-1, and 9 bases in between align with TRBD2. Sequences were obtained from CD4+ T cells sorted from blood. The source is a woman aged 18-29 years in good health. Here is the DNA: TGTGCCATCAGTGAACGGGCGGGAGGGCCTTCTGAGCAGTTCTTC. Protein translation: CAISERAGGPSEQFF.